This entry is about one T cell receptor (beta chain). V shed 4 bases, J shed 7 bases, and the junction held 9 bases outside the gene matches. The CDR3 has 15 amino acids. The germline CDR1 and CDR2 sequences are SEHNR and FQNEAQ (reference sequence). The source of the sample is a study of blood T cell repertoires in COVID-19. In the authors' workflow: Estimation of nucleated cell counts was performed using reference gene primer amplification. TCRdb's table, derived via immunoSEQ multiplex PCR, lists solely in-frame clones and lacks some. Clone size and the V and J calls come from that table; the DNA yielded D and trimming. The data contain 120,000 to 150,000 clones, 88% of them singletons.

The receptor comes from a human donor with COVID-19, enrolled during active disease. The donor label of this sample is uncertain. The sample comprised peripheral blood. The chain uses TRBV7-9 and TRBJ2-1; TRBD2 agrees at 8 bases. CDR3 sequence (DNA): TGTGCCAGCAGCTATACTAGCGGACGGACGAATGAGCAGTTCTTC. Protein sequence: CASSYTSGRTNEQFF.